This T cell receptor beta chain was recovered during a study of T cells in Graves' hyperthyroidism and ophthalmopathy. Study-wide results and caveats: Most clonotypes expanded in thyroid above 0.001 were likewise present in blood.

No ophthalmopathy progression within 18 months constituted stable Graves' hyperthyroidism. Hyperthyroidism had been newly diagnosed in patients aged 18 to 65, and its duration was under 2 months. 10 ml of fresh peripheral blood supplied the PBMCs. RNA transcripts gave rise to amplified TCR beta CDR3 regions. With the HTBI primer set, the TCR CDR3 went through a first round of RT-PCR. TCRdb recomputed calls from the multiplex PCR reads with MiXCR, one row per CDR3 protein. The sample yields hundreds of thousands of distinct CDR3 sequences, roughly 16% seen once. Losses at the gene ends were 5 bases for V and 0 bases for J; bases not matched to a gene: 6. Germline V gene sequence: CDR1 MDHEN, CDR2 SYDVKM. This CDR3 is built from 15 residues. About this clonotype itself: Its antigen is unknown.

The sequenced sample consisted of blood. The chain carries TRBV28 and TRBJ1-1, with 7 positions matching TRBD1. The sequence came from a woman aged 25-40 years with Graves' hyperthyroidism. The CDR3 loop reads CASSPFTGVNTEAFF. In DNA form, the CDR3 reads TGTGCCAGCAGTCCTTTCACAGGGGTGAACACTGAAGCTTTCTTT.